This T cell receptor (beta chain) was captured by sequencing in a study of CD8+ T cells in alopecia areata. Overall study: Dosing spanned 6 to 18 months on tofacitinib, then 6 months off drug.

Study-level points and caveats: For patients receiving tofacitinib, scalp clonality and expanded CD8+ clones among the top 100 significantly decreased. With patients, TCR sharing proved less clear than in mice, a difference possibly related to HLA.

Treatment meaning: oral pan-JAK inhibitor, 5-10 mg twice daily. The CDR3 is 15 residues long. V dropped 1 base and J dropped 0; count of bases not matched to a gene: 5. The germline V gene has CDR1 GTSNPN and CDR2 SVGIG (reference sequence). About this clone itself: The target antigen is unknown.

RNA was isolated and reverse transcribed to cDNA, the sequencing template. The assay was immunoSEQ multiplex PCR, and TCRdb's table has in-frame clones only and misses some. The table records 150,000 or so clones, around three fifths of them present only once. The chain employs TRBV30 and TRBJ1-2; 7 bases fit TRBD1. The sequenced sample was CD4+ T cells sorted from blood, obtained at week 4, from a patient treated with tofacitinib. This TCR derives from a human donor with alopecia areata. CDR3 sequence: CAWSDVRGTNYGYTF. The CDR3 nucleotides read TGTGCCTGGAGTGATGTCAGGGGGACTAACTATGGCTACACCTTC.